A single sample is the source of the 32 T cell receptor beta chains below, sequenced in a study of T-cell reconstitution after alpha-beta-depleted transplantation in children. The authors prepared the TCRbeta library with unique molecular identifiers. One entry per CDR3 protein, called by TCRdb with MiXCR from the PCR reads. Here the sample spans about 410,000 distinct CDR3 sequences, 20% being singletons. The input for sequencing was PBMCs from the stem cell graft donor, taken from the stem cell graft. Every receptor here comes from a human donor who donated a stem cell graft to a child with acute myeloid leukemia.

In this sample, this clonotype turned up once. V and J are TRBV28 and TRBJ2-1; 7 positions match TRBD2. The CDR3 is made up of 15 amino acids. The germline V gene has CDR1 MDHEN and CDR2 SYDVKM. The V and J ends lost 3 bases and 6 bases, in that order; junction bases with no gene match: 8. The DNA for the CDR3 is TGTGCCAGCAGTTTGGGGGGGAGGGCCTTCAATGAGCAGTTCTTC. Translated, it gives CASSLGGRAFNEQFF. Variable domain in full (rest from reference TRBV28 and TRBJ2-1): DVKVTQSSRYLVKRTGEKVFLECVQDMDHENMFWYRQDPGLGLRLIYFSYDVKMKEKGDIPEGYSVSREKKERFSLILESASTNQTSMYLCASSLGGRAFNEQFFGPGTRLTVL.

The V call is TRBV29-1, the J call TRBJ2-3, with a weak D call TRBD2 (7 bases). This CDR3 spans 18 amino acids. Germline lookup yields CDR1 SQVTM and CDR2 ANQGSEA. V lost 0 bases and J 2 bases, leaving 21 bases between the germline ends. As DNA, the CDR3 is TGCAGCGTTGAAGACGGGGGCCTGGGGGGGTTTAACACAGATACGCAGTATTTT. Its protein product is CSVEDGGLGGFNTDTQYF.

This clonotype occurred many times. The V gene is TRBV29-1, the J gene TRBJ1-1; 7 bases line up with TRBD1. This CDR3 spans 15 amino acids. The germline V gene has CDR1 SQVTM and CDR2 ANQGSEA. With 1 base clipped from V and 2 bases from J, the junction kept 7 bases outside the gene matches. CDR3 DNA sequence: TGCAGCGTTGAAGCACAGGGGCAAGTAAACACTGAAGCTTTCTTT. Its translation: CSVEAQGQVNTEAFF. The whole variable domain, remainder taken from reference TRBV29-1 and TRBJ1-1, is SAVISQKPSRDICQRGTSLTIQCQVDSQVTMMFWYRQQPGQSLTLIATANQGSEATYESGFVIDKFPISRPNLTFSTLTVSNMSPEDSSIYLCSVEAQGQVNTEAFFGQGTRLTVV.

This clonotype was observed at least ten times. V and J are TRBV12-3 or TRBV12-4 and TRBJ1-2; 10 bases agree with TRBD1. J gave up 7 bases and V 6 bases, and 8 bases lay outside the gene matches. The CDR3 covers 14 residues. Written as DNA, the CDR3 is TGTGCCAGCAGCCAGGACAGGGGGGCTAGTGGCTACACCTTC. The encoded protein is CASSQDRGASGYTF.

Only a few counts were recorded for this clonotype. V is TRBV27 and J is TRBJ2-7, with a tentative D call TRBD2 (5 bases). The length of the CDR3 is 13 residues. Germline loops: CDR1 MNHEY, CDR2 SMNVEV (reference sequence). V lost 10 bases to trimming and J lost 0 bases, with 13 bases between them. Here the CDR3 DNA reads TGTGCCATCAAAAGCGGTAGCTCCTACGAGCAGTACTTC. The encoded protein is CAIKSGSSYEQYF.

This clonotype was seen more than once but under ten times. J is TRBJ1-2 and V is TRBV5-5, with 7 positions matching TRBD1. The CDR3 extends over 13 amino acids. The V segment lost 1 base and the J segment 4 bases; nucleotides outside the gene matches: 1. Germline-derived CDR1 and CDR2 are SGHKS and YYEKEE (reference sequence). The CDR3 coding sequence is TGTGCCAGCAGCTTGAGACAGGGCTATGGCTACACCTTC. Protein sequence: CASSLRQGYGYTF.

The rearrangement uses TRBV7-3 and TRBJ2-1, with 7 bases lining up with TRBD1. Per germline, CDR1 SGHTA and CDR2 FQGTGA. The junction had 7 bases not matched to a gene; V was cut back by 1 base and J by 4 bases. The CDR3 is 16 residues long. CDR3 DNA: TGTGCCAGCAGCTTAAGGCGTGTGACAGGGTACAATGAGCAGTTCTTC. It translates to CASSLRRVTGYNEQFF.

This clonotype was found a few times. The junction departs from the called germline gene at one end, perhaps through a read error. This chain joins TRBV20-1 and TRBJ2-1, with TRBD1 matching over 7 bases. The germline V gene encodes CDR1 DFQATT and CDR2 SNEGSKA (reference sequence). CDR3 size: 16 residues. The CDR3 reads CCANDWDSTLYNEQFF. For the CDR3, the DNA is TGCTGTGCTAACGACTGGGACAGTACCCTATACAATGAGCAGTTCTTC.

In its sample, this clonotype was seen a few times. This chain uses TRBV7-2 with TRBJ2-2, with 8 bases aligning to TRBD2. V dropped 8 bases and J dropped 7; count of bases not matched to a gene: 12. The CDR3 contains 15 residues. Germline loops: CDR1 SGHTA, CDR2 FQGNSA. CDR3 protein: CASLGREGIVGELFF. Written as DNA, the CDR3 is TGTGCCAGCTTAGGTCGGGAGGGAATCGTCGGGGAGCTGTTTTTT.

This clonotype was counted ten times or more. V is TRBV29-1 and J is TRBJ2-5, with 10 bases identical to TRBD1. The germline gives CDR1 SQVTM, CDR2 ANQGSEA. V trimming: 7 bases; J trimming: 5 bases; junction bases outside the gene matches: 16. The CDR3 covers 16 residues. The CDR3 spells CSGGDRGEREWETQYF. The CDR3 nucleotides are TGCAGCGGTGGGGACAGGGGCGAGCGGGAGTGGGAGACCCAGTACTTC.

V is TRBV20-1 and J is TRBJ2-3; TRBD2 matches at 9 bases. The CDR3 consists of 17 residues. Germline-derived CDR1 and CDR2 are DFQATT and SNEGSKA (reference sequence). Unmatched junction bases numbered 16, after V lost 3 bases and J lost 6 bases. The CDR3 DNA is TGCAGTGCTAGTGTTTTGGGACTAGCAGTTCCTGGGGATACGCAGTATTTT. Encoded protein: CSASVLGLAVPGDTQYF.

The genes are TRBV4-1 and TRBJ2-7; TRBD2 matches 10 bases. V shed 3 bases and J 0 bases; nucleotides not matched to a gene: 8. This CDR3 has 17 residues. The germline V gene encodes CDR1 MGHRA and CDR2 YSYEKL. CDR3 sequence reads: CASSHAGLAATSYEQYF. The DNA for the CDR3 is TGCGCCAGCAGCCATGCTGGACTAGCGGCGACCTCCTACGAGCAGTACTTC.

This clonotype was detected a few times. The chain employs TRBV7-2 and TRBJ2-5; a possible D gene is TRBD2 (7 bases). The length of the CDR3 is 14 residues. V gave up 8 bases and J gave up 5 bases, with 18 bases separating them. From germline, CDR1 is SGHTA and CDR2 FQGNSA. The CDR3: CASCKGGGGETQYF. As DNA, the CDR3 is TGTGCCAGCTGCAAGGGGGGGGGAGGGGAGACCCAGTACTTC. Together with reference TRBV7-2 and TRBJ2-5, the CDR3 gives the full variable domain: GAGVSQSPSNKVTEKGKDVELRCDPISGHTALYWYRQSLGQGLEFLIYFQGNSAPDKSGLPSDRFSAERTGGSVSTLTIQRTQQEDSAVYLCASCKGGGGETQYFGPGTRLLVL.

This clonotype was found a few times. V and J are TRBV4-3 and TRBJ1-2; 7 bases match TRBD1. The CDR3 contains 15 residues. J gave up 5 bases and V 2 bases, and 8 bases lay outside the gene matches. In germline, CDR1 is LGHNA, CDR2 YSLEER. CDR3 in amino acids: CASSQKTGSLYGYTF. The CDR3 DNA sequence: TGCGCCAGCAGCCAAAAGACAGGGTCCCTATATGGCTACACCTTC.

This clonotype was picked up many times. The CDR3 loop reads CATSTDRSEQYF. CDR3 nucleotide sequence: TGTGCCACCAGCACAGACAGGTCCGAGCAGTACTTC. This chain joins TRBV15 and TRBJ2-7; the D gene is possibly TRBD1 (6 bases). Germline CDR1 is LNHNV and CDR2 is YYDKDF (reference sequence). The CDR3 totals 12 residues. V was trimmed by 4 bases and J by 6 bases, leaving 10 bases between them.

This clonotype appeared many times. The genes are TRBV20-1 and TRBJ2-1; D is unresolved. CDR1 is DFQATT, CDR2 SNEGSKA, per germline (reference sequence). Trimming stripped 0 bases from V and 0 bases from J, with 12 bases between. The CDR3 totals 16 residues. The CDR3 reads CSARDPGYLSYNEQFF. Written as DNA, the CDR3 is TGCAGTGCTAGAGACCCGGGCTACCTCTCCTACAATGAGCAGTTCTTC.

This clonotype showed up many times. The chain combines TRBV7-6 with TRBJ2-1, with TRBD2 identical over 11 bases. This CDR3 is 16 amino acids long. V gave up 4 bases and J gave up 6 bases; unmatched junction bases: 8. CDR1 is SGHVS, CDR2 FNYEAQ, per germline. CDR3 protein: CASSSRLAGQGNEQFF. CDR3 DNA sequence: TGTGCCAGCAGCTCGAGACTAGCGGGACAGGGCAATGAGCAGTTCTTC.

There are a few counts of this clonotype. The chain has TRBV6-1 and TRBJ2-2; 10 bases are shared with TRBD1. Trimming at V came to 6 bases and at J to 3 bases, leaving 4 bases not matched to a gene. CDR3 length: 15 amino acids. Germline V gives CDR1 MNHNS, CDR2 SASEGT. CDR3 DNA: TGTGCCAGCAGACCGGGACAGGGGTACACCGGGGAGCTGTTTTTT. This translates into CASRPGQGYTGELFF.

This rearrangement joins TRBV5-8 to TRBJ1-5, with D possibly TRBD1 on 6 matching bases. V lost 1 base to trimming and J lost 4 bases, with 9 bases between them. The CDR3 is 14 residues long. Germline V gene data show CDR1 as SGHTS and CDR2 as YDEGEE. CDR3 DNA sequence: TGTGCCAGCAGCTTGCGGGGGGCTAATCAGCCCCAGCATTTT. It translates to CASSLRGANQPQHF.

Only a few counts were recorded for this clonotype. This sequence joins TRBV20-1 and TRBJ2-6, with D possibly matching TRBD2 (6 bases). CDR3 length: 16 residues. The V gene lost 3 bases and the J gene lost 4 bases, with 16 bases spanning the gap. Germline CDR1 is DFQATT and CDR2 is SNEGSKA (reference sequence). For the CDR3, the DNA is TGCAGTGCTAGTCTCTCGGGAGTATACGGGGCCAACGTCCTGACTTTC. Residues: CSASLSGVYGANVLTF.

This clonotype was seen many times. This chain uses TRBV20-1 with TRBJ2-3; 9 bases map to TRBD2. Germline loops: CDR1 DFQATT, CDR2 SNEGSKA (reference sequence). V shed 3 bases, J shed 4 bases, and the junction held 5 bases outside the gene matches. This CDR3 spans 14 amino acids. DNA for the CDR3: TGCAGTGCTAGCGTAGCGGGAGTACCAGATACGCAGTATTTT. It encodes CSASVAGVPDTQYF.

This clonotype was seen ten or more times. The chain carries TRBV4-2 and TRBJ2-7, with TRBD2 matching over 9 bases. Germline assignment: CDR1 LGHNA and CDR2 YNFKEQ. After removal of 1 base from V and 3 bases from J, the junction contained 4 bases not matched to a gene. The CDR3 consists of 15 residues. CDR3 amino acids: CASSQGLAADYEQYF. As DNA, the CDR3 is TGTGCCAGCAGCCAAGGACTAGCGGCGGACTACGAGCAGTACTTC.

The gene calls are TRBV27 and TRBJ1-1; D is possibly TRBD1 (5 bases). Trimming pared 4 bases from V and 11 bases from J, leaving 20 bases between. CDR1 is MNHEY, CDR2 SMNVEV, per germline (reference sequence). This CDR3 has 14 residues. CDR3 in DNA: TGTGCCAGCAGTTCAACCGACGCTCCCGGGGGGGCTTTCTTT. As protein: CASSSTDAPGGAFF.

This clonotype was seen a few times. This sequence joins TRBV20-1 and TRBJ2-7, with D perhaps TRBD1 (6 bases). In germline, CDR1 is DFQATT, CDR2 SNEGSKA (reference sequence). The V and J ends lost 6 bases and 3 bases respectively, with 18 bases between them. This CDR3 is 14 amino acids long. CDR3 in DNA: TGCAGTGCCCTTAGGACAGATATCCGCTACGAGCAGTACTTC. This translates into CSALRTDIRYEQYF.

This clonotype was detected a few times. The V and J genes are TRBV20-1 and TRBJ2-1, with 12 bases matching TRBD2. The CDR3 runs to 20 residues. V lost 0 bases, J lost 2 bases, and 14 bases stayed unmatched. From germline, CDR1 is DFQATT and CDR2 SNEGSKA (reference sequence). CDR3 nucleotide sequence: TGCAGTGCTAGAGATCATGGGACTAGCGGGTATAGGGACGCCTACAATGAGCAGTTCTTC. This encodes CSARDHGTSGYRDAYNEQFF.

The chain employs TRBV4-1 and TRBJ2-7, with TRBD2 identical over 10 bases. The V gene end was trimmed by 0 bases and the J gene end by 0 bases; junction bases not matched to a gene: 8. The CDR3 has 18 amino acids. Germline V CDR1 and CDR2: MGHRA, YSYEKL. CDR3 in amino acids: CASSQDWRSGRGSYEQYF. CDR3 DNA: TGCGCCAGCAGCCAAGATTGGCGCAGCGGGAGGGGCTCCTACGAGCAGTACTTC.

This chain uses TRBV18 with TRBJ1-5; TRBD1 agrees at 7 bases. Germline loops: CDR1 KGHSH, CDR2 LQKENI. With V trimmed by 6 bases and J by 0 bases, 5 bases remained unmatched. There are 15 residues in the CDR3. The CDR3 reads CASSSTGNSNQPQHF. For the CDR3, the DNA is TGTGCCAGCTCCTCGACAGGGAATAGCAATCAGCCCCAGCATTTT.

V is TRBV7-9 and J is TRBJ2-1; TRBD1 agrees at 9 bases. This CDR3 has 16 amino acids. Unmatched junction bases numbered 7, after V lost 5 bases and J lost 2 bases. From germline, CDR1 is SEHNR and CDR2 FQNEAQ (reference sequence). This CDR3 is CASSPRTGDTYNEQFF. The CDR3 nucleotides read TGTGCCAGCAGCCCCCGGACAGGGGATACCTACAATGAGCAGTTCTTC.

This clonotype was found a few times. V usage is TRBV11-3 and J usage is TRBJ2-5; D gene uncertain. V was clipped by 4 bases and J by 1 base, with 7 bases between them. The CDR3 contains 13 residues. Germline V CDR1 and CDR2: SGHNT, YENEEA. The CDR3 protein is CASSWLGQETQYF. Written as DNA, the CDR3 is TGTGCCAGCAGCTGGCTAGGCCAAGAGACCCAGTACTTC.

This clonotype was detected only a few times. The CDR3 DNA reads TGCGCCAGCAGCTTGGACAACAACTATGGCTACACCTTC. Translation gives CASSLDNNYGYTF. The chain has TRBV5-1 and TRBJ1-2; no clear D gene. Trimming took off 0 bases at V and 2 bases at J, with 5 bases between the two ends. Per germline, CDR1 SGHRS and CDR2 YFSETQ. This CDR3 comprises 13 residues.

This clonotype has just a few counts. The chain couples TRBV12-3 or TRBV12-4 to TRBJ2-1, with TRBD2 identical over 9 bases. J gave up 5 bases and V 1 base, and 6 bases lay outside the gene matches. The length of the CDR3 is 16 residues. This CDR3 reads CASSLDPSGTHNEQFF. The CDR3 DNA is TGTGCCAGCAGTTTAGATCCTAGCGGGACCCACAATGAGCAGTTCTTC.

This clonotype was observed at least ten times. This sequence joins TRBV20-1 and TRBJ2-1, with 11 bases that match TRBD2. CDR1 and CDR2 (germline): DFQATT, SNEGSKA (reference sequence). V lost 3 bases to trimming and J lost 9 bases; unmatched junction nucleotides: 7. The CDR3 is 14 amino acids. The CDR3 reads CSARLAGGRSEQFF. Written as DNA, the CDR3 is TGCAGTGCTAGGTTAGCGGGAGGGCGTAGTGAGCAGTTCTTC.